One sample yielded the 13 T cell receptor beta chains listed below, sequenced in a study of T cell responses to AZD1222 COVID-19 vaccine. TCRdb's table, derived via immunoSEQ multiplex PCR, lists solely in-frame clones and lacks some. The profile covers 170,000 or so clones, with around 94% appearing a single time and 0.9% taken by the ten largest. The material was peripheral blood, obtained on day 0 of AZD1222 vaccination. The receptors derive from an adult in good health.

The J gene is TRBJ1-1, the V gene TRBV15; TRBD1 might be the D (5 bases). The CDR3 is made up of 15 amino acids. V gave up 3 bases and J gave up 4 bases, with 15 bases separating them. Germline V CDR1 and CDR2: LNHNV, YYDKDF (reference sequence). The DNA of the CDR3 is TGTGCCACCAGCAGGGTGCAGGGAGTGGGCACTGAAGCTTTCTTT. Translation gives CATSRVQGVGTEAFF. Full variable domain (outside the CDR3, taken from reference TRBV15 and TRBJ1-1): DAMVIQNPRYQVTQFGKPVTLSCSQTLNHNVMYWYQQKSSQAPKLLFHYYDKDFNNEADTPDNFQSRRPNTSFCFLDIRSPGLGDTAMYLCATSRVQGVGTEAFFGQGTRLTVV.

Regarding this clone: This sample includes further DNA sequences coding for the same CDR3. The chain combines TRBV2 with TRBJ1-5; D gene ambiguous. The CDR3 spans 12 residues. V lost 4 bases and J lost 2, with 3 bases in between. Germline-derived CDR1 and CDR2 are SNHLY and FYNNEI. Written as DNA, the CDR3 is TGTGCCAGCAGTGGTGGCAATCAGCCCCAGCATTTT. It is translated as CASSGGNQPQHF.

CDR3 amino acids: CASSPALMRGANTGELFF. Written as DNA, the CDR3 is TGTGCCAGCAGCCCGGCTCTGATGAGGGGGGCTAACACCGGGGAGCTGTTTTTT. The chain links TRBV11-3 to TRBJ2-2; D is perhaps TRBD1 or TRBD2 (6 bases each). V gave up 5 bases and J gave up 2 bases, with 21 bases separating them. This CDR3 is 18 amino acids long. Germline CDR1 is SGHNT and CDR2 is YENEEA.

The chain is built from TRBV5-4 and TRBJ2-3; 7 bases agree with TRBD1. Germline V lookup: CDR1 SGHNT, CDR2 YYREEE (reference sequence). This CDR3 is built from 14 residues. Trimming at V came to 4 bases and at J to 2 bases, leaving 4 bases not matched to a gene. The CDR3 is CASSQGQNTDTQYF. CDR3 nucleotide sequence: TGTGCCAGCAGCCAGGGACAGAACACAGATACGCAGTATTTT.

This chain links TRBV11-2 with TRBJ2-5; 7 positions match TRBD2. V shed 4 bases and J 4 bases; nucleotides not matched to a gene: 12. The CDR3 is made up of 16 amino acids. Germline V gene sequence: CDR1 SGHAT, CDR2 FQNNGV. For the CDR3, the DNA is TGTGCCAGCAGCTCCACTTATCTTGGCGGGGGAGAGACCCAGTACTTC. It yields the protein CASSSTYLGGGETQYF.

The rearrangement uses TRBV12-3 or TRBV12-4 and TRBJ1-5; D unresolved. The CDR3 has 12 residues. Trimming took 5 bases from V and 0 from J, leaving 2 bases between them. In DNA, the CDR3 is TGTGCCAGCAGTAATAGCAATCAGCCCCAGCATTTT. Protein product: CASSNSNQPQHF.

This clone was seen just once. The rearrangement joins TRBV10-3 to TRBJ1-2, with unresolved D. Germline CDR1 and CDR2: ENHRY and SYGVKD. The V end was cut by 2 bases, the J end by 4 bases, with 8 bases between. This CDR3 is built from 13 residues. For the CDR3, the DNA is TGTGCCATCAGTGAGGTGGGAGGCTATGGCTACACCTTC. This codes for CAISEVGGYGYTF.

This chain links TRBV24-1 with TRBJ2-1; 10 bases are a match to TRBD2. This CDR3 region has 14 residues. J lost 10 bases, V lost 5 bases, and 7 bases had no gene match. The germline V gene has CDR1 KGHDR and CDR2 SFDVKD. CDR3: CATSAASGGGEQFF. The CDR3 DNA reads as TGTGCCACCAGTGCCGCTAGCGGGGGAGGAGAGCAGTTCTTC.

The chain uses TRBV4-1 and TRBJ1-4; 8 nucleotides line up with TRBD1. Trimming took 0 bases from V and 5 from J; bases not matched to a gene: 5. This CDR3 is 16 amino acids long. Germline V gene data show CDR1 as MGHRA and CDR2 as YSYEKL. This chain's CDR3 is CASSQDGPGGNEKLFF. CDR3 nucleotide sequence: TGCGCCAGCAGCCAAGATGGGCCAGGGGGCAATGAAAAACTGTTTTTT.

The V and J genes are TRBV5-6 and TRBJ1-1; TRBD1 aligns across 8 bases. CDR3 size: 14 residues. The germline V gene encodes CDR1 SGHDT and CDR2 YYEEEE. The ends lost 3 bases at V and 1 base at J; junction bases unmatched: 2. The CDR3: CASSWDRKNTEAFF. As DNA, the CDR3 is TGTGCCAGCAGCTGGGACAGGAAGAACACTGAAGCTTTCTTT.

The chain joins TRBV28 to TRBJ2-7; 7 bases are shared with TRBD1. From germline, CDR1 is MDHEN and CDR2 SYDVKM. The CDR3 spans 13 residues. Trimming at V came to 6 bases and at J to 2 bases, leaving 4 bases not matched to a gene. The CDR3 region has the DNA TGTGCCAGCAGGGGACAGTCCGCCTACGAGCAGTACTTC. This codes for CASRGQSAYEQYF.

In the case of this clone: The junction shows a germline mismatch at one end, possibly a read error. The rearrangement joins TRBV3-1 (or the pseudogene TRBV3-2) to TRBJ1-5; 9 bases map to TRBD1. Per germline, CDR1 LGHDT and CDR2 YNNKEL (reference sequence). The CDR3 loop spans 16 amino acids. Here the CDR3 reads CTSRHSGQGFSGPQHF. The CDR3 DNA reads TGTACCAGCAGACATAGCGGACAGGGGTTTTCGGGGCCCCAGCATTTT.

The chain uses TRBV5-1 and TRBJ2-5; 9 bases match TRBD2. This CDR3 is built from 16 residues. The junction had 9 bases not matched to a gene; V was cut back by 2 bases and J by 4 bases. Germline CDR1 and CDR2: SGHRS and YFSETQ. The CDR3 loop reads CASSLFSGSGSETQYF. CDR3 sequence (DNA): TGCGCCAGCAGCTTATTTAGCGGGAGTGGGTCAGAGACCCAGTACTTC.